This T cell receptor beta chain was recovered during a study of shared clonotypes between healthy human individuals. Germline CDR1 and CDR2: SNHLY and FYNNEI. The CDR3 covers 13 residues. J was trimmed by 7 bases and V by 4 bases; bases with no gene match: 5. Generated by immunoSEQ multiplex PCR, the TCRdb table keeps only in-frame clones and is missing some. Among about 1.5 million clones listed, approximately 96% were seen once. Sequencing input: naive CD4+ T cells sorted from blood. Subset reported: CD45RA+ positively selected. The V gene is TRBV2, the J gene TRBJ1-1; 8 positions match TRBD1. The sequence was obtained from a man aged 30 to 39 in good health. CDR3 nucleotides: TGTGCCAGCAGTGGTCAGGGGGCCGATGAAGCTTTCTTT. Its translation: CASSGQGADEAFF.